Given below is one T cell receptor beta chain in context. Its antigen is not identified. The data derive from a study of T cell responses to AZD1222 COVID-19 vaccine. Only in-frame clones appear in the TCRdb table, and some are missing; sequencing was by immunoSEQ multiplex PCR. The data show 75,000 to 95,000 clones, 88% seen once. V shed 9 bases, J shed 4 bases, and the junction held 5 bases outside the gene matches. CDR1 is LNHDA and CDR2 is SQIVND in the germline V gene (reference sequence). The CDR3 is 13 residues long. Notes on the study in general: Clonal diversity was possibly underestimated, and the donors were mostly white British, with more females. Once two AZD1222 doses were given, Spike-specific TCR breadth and depth went up.

The chain carries TRBV19 and TRBJ2-3; 9 bases are a match to TRBD1. The sequenced sample was peripheral blood, obtained 28 days after the second dose of the MenACWY control vaccine. The sequence was collected from an adult who received the MenACWY meningococcal vaccine as a control. CDR3 sequence (DNA): TGTGCCAGCGGGACAGGGTTTGCAGATACGCAGTATTTT. This sequence encodes CASGTGFADTQYF.